This T cell receptor beta chain comes out of a study of T cells in Graves' hyperthyroidism and ophthalmopathy. In this sample, this clonotype turned up a few times. Its target is unknown. Amplification yielded TCR beta CDR3 regions, with RNA transcripts as the source. TCR CDR3 regions were first amplified by RT-PCR with HTBI primers. TCRdb independently ran MiXCR on the multiplex PCR reads; one entry per CDR3 protein. The sample lists more than 350,000 distinct CDR3 sequences; 13% to 15% were seen once. Clinical Activity Scores of at least 3, NOSPECS grades of at least 4 and durations under 3 months characterized ophthalmopathy patients. Patients showing uncontrolled infection, other autoimmune disease, pregnancy or lactation were ineligible. The germline V gene has CDR1 LNHDA and CDR2 SQIVND (reference sequence). The junction had 7 bases not matched to a gene; V was cut back by 3 bases and J by 8 bases. This CDR3 contains 14 residues.

Study-level points and caveats: Before onset, ophthalmopathy was predicted by the model a median around 6.2 months earlier.

The clonotype originates from a woman aged 60-75 years with Graves' ophthalmopathy. The rearrangement joins TRBV19 to TRBJ2-1, with 7 bases lining up with TRBD1. Sequencing was done on a sample of blood. The CDR3: CASSIARGIDEQFF. The CDR3 DNA is TGTGCCAGTAGTATCGCCAGGGGGATCGATGAGCAGTTCTTC. Together with reference TRBV19 and TRBJ2-1, the CDR3 gives the full variable domain: DGGITQSPKYLFRKEGQNVTLSCEQNLNHDAMYWYRQDPGQGLRLIYYSQIVNDFQKGDIAEGYSVSREKKESFPLTVTSAQKNPTAFYLCASSIARGIDEQFFGPGTRLTVL.